What follows describes a single T cell receptor (beta chain). Its antigen is not identified. V lost 0 bases and J lost 7, with 10 bases in between. CDR3 length: 14 amino acids. Germline CDR1 SGDLS, CDR2 YYNGEE. The data stem from a study of T cells in tuberculosis. About the research overall: Sequenced TCRs come from CD1B-GMM tetramer-binding T cells. IGRA-negative adolescents, IGRA-positive adolescents with latent tuberculosis and adults with active tuberculosis formed this South African cohort. Study-level results: Active tuberculosis TCR-alpha repertoires lay closer to GMM-specific TCRs than IGRA-negative controls, suggesting clonal expansion.

The method was immunoSEQ multiplex PCR; TCRdb's version includes in-frame clones alone and lacks a portion of them. The data contain 30,000 to 35,000 clones, 97% of them seen just once; the ten biggest clones take up 6.2%. The TCR sequence derives from a donor between 10 and 35 years old with latent tuberculosis or without tuberculosis infection. The sequenced sample consisted of PBMCs. The chain is built from TRBV9 and TRBJ2-2; D unclear. Here the CDR3 reads CASSVVALGGELFF. For the CDR3, the DNA is TGTGCCAGCAGCGTAGTAGCTTTGGGCGGGGAGCTGTTTTTT.